This T cell receptor (beta chain) was retrieved from a study of blood T cells in healthy people across ages. Regarding the study as a whole: Versus aged donors, long-lived donors had higher diversity and more naive CD4+ cells.

A second about 7 to 11 cycle PCR used barcoded and J-beta primers. In TCRdb, the 5' RACE reads were re-called with MiXCR into one record per CDR3 protein. The table records fewer than 950,000 distinct CDR3 sequences, 36% of them present only once. They isolated at least 6 million PBMCs from each sample. A minimum of 5 micrograms of total RNA was extracted per sample. This CDR3 has 14 residues. The germline V gene has CDR1 SGHRS and CDR2 YFSETQ. This clonotype was counted at least ten times. Its antigen is unknown. Material for sequencing was blood. This clonotype originated in a man aged 18 to 30 in good health. V is TRBV5-1 and J is TRBJ2-5, with TRBD1 matching 7 bases. The tail of the sequence fits TRBJ2-7 better, so the J call may be wrong. The CDR3 sequence is CASSPRQGNAEQYF. The CDR3 DNA reads as TGCGCCAGCAGCCCCAGACAGGGAAATGCCGAGCAGTACTTC.